This entry lists 4 T cell receptor beta chains sequenced from one sample in a study of cytomegalovirus exposure and HLA in healthy donors (dated by TCRdb to between 2016 and 2019). Libraries were prepared through the immunoSEQ multiplex PCR assay. For the multiplex PCR, a mixture combining 60 forward primers for TCR Vbeta segments and 13 reverse primers for TCR Jbeta segments was used. In TCRdb, the immuneACCESS table is reduced to in-frame sequences with V and J assigned. These tables do not hold every clone; where another copy was compared, an unresolved V gene accounts for under half, and the others remain unexplained. For this sample there are under 200,000 clones; approximately 82% appear just once. The top ten constitute around 1.7% of the sample. The sequenced sample consisted of PBMCs. The receptor source for this set is a woman aged 18-29 years in good health and CMV-seronegative.

The rearrangement links TRBV9 to TRBJ2-7; perhaps TRBD2 as D (5 bases). The CDR3 has 14 residues. CDR1 SGDLS and CDR2 YYNGEE come from the germline V gene. Trimming stripped 0 bases from V and 7 bases from J, with 14 bases between. The CDR3 DNA sequence: TGTGCCAGCAGCGTAGGGACTCCCCCTTGGGAGCAGTACTTC. Translating gives CASSVGTPPWEQYF.

The chain uses TRBV27 and TRBJ1-1; 7 nucleotides match TRBD1. This CDR3 has 14 amino acids. Trimming at V came to 7 bases and at J to 1 base, leaving 6 bases not matched to a gene. Germline V lookup: CDR1 MNHEY, CDR2 SMNVEV (reference sequence). CDR3 protein: CASTAGTANTEAFF. The CDR3 bases are TGTGCCAGCACGGCCGGGACAGCGAACACTGAAGCTTTCTTT.

Notes on this clone: One end of the junction is discordant with germline, which a read error may explain. This chain's CDR3 is CSSSFGSGELFF. The CDR3 DNA reads as TGTTCCAGCAGCTTCGGGTCCGGGGAGCTGTTTTTT. The rearrangement joins TRBV7-9 to TRBJ2-2, with D unclear. Germline CDR1 and CDR2: SEHNR and FQNEAQ (reference sequence). The CDR3 extends over 12 amino acids. Together with reference TRBV7-9 and TRBJ2-2, the CDR3 gives the full variable domain: DTGVSQNPRHKITKRGQNVTFRCDPISEHNRLYWYRQTLGQGPEFLTYFQNEAQLEKSRLLSDRFSAERPKGSFSTLEIQRTEQGDSAMYLCSSSFGSGELFFGEGSRLTVL.

This clone was seen only once. This chain uses TRBV5-1 with TRBJ2-3, with D uncertain. Trimming pared 6 bases from V and 2 bases from J, leaving 13 bases between. Germline V CDR1 and CDR2: SGHRS, YFSETQ. This CDR3 has 14 residues. CDR3: CASTDTTFTDTQYF. CDR3 nucleotide sequence: TGCGCCAGCACAGACACCACCTTCACAGATACGCAGTATTTT.